The T cell receptor beta chain described here comes from a study of blood T cells in healthy people across ages. In the study overall: In model experiments, template switching was able to capture about one barcoded beta molecule for every two T cells that were present.

With respect to this clonotype: A read error may produce the germline difference seen at one junction end.

The CDR3 contains 12 residues. PCR was performed a second time for roughly 7 to 11 cycles using a sample-barcoded 5' primer and a J-beta primer mix. TCRdb re-called the 5' RACE reads through MiXCR, storing one row per CDR3 protein. The table includes around 870,000 distinct CDR3 sequences, around 28% detected once. This receptor was taken from a woman older than 75 in good health. The V gene is TRBV12-3 or TRBV12-4, the J gene TRBJ2-3; D is perhaps TRBD2 (5 bases). Sequencing was carried out using blood. The CDR3 reads CASRLRADAQYF. The CDR3 nucleotides are TGTGCCAGCAGATTGAGGGCAGATGCGCAGTATTTT.